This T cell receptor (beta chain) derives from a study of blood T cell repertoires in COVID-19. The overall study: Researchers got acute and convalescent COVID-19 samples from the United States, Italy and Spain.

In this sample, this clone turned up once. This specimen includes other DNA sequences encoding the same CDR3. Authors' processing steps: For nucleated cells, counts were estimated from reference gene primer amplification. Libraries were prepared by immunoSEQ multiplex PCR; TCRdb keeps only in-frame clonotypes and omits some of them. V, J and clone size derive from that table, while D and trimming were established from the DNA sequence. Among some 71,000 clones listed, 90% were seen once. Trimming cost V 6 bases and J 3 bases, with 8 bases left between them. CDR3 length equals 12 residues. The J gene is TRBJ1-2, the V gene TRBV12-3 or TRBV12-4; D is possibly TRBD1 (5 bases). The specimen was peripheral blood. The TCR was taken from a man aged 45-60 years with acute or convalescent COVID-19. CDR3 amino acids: CASSPRDYGYTF. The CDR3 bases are TGTGCCAGCAGCCCCAGGGACTATGGCTACACCTTC.